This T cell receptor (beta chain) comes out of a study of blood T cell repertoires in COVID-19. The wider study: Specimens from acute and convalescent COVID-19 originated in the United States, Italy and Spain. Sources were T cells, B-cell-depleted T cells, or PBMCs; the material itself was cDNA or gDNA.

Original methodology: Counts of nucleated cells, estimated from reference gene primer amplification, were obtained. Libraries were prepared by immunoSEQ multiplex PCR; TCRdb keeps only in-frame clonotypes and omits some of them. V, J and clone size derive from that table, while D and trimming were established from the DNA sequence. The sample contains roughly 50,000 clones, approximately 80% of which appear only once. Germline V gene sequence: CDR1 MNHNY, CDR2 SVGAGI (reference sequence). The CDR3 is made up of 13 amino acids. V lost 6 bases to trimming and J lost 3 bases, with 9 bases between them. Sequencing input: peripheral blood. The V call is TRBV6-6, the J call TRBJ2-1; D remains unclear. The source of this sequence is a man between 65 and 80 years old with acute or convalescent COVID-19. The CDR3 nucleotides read TGTGCCAGCAGCTCTGGCAGCTACAATGAGCAGTTCTTC. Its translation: CASSSGSYNEQFF.